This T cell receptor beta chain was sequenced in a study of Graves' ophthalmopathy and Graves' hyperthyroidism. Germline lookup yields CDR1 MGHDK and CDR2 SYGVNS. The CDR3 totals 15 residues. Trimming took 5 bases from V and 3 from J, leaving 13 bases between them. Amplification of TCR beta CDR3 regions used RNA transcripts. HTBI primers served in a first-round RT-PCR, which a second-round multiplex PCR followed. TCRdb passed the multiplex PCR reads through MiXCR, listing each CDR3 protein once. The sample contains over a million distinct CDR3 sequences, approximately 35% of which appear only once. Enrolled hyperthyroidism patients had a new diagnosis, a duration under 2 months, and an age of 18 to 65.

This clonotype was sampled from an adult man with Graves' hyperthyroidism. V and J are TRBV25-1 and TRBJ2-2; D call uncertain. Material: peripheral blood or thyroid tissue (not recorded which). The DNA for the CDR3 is TGTGCCAGCAGTTTGGTGGGCAGCTACACCGGGGAGCTGTTTTTT. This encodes CASSLVGSYTGELFF.